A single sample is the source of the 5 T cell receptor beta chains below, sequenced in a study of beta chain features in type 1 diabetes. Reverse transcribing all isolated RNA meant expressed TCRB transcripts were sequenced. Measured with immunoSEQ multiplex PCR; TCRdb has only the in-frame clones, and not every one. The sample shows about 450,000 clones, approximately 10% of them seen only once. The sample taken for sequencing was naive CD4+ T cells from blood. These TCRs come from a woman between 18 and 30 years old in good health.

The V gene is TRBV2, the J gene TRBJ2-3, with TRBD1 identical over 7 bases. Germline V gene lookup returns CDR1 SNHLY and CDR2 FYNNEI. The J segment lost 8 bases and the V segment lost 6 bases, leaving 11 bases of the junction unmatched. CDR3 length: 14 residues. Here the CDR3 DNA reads TGTGCCAGCAGAGAAACGATGACAGGGTCTACGCAGTATTTT. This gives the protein CASRETMTGSTQYF.

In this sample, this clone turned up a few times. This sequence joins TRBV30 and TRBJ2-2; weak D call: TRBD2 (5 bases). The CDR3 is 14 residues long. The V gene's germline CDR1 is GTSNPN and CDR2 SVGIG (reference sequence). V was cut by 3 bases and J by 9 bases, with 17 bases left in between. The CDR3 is CAWRTIEGRRELFF. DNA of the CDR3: TGTGCCTGGAGAACGATCGAGGGCAGGCGGGAGCTGTTTTTT.

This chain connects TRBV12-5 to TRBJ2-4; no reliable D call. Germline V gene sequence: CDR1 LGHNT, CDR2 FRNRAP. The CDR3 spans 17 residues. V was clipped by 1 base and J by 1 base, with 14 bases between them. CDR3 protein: CASGLALGPLAKNIQYF. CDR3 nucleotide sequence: TGTGCTAGTGGTTTGGCCTTAGGTCCCCTTGCCAAAAACATTCAGTACTTC. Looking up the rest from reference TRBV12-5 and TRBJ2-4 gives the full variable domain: DARVTQTPRHKVTEMGQEVTMRCQPILGHNTVFWYRQTMMQGLELLAYFRNRAPLDDSGMPKDRFSAEMPDATLATLKIQPSEPRDSAVYFCASGLALGPLAKNIQYFGAGTRLSVL.

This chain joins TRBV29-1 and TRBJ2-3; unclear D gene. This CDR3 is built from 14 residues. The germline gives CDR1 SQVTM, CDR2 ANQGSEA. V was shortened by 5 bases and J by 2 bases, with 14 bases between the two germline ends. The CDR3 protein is CSVRADTATDTQYF. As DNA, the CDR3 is TGCAGCGTTAGGGCCGATACCGCCACAGATACGCAGTATTTT.

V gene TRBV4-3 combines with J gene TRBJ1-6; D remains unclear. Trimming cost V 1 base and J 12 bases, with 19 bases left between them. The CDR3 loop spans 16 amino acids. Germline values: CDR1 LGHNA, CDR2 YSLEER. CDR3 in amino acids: CASSQVAGSPFLPLHF. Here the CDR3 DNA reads TGCGCCAGCAGCCAAGTGGCGGGTTCCCCTTTTTTACCCCTCCACTTT.